A single sample is the source of the 23 T cell receptor beta chains below, sequenced in a study of CD4 T cells in relation to SARS-CoV-2 and coronaviruses. The data were produced by immunoSEQ multiplex PCR, yet TCRdb's version contains in-frame clones alone and is incomplete. Of more than 20,000 clones listed, under 80% are singletons. No antigen has been assigned to these receptors. Unexposed donor CD4+ T cells date from about 2011-2018, before the COVID-19 pandemic. After about 11 days of culture, CD4+ T cells were isolated. The sample consisted of CD4+ T cells from PBMCs, cultured in vitro. These receptors all come from a human donor in good health.

This chain connects TRBV7-9 to TRBJ2-7; 9 positions match TRBD1. This CDR3 has 14 amino acids. Trimming at V came to 6 bases and at J to 7 bases, leaving 10 bases not matched to a gene. Per the germline V gene, CDR1 is SEHNR and CDR2 is FQNEAQ (reference sequence). CDR3 amino acids: CASSSTGGVGEQYF. In DNA, the CDR3 is TGTGCCAGCAGTTCTACAGGGGGCGTGGGGGAGCAGTACTTC.

The gene calls are TRBV12-3 or TRBV12-4 and TRBJ2-1; D call uncertain. Between the trimmed V and J ends, which lost 2 bases and 5 bases, there was a span of 7 bases. The CDR3 runs to 13 residues. The CDR3 reads CASSLKENNEQFF. The DNA for the CDR3 is TGTGCCAGCAGTTTAAAGGAGAACAATGAGCAGTTCTTC.

V and J are TRBV4-1 and TRBJ2-7, with 10 nucleotides matching TRBD1. CDR3 length equals 16 residues. Germline V lookup: CDR1 MGHRA, CDR2 YSYEKL. J was trimmed by 3 bases and V by 1 base; bases with no gene match: 6. The CDR3 sequence: CASSQGAGTGDYEQYF. The CDR3 DNA is TGCGCCAGCAGCCAAGGGGCCGGGACAGGGGACTACGAGCAGTACTTC.

This chain connects TRBV20-1 to TRBJ2-2; no clear D. Germline V gene data show CDR1 as DFQATT and CDR2 as SNEGSKA (reference sequence). Trimming took 6 bases from V and 7 from J, leaving 9 bases between them. The CDR3 length is 11 residues. Written as DNA, the CDR3 is TGCAGTGCCCGTGGGAACGGGGAGCTGTTTTTT. Its protein is CSARGNGELFF.

This chain's CDR3 is CASSLSQVENQPQHF. CDR3 bases: TGTGCCAGCAGCTTAAGCCAGGTAGAAAATCAGCCCCAGCATTTT. This chain joins TRBV7-9 and TRBJ1-5, with D unclear. CDR1 is SEHNR, CDR2 FQNEAQ, per germline (reference sequence). Trimming removed 2 bases from V and 4 bases from J, with 12 bases in between. This CDR3 region has 15 residues.

This clone was seen just once. V usage is TRBV2 and J usage is TRBJ2-5; 12 positions agree with TRBD1. Germline V gives CDR1 SNHLY, CDR2 FYNNEI. With 6 bases clipped from V and 4 bases from J, the junction kept 6 bases outside the gene matches. This CDR3 is built from 15 residues. The CDR3 here is CASRSGTGGLETQYF. As DNA, the CDR3 is TGTGCCAGCAGGTCCGGGACAGGGGGCTTAGAGACCCAGTACTTC.

This clone was counted only a few times. The chain recombines TRBV27 with TRBJ2-2; the match to TRBD2 covers 8 bases. Germline V gene data show CDR1 as MNHEY and CDR2 as SMNVEV (reference sequence). CDR3 length: 13 residues. V dropped 4 bases and J dropped 6; count of bases not matched to a gene: 1. The CDR3 DNA is TGTGCCAGCAGTTCACTAGCGGCCGGGGAGCTGTTTTTT. This translates into CASSSLAAGELFF.

This CDR3 reads CASRDRDRSNQPQHF. The CDR3 DNA reads TGTGCCAGCAGAGACCGGGACAGGTCGAATCAGCCCCAGCATTTT. The V call is TRBV28, the J call TRBJ1-5; 8 bases map to TRBD1. The CDR3 sequence is 15 residues long. J was trimmed by 4 bases and V by 6 bases; bases with no gene match: 8. Germline values: CDR1 MDHEN, CDR2 SYDVKM.

The V gene is TRBV18, the J gene TRBJ1-1; 9 nucleotides match TRBD1. This CDR3 spans 14 amino acids. J lost 6 bases, V lost 3 bases, and 5 bases had no gene match. Germline V CDR1 and CDR2: KGHSH, LQKENI. Here the CDR3 reads CASSPSGTGPEAFF. CDR3 nucleotides: TGTGCCAGCTCACCTTCCGGGACAGGGCCTGAAGCTTTCTTT.

The chain carries TRBV4-1 and TRBJ1-1; 10 bases are shared with TRBD1. The V segment lost 1 base and the J segment 1 base; nucleotides outside the gene matches: 3. This CDR3 region has 16 residues. Germline V CDR1 and CDR2: MGHRA, YSYEKL. The CDR3 DNA reads as TGCGCCAGCAGCCAAGGGACAGGGGGGCGGAACACTGAAGCTTTCTTT. Amino acids: CASSQGTGGRNTEAFF.

The rearrangement links TRBV3-1 (or the pseudogene TRBV3-2) to TRBJ1-6; D not resolved. This CDR3 has 12 residues. The V and J ends lost 3 bases and 13 bases respectively, with 10 bases between them. CDR1 LGHDT and CDR2 YNNKEL come from the germline V gene (reference sequence). DNA of the CDR3: TGTGCCAGCAGCCATGCGCAAGCCCCCCTCCACTTT. Protein: CASSHAQAPLHF.

The rearrangement uses TRBV24-1 and TRBJ1-1; D unclear. CDR1 is KGHDR, CDR2 SFDVKD, per germline. The CDR3 runs 14 residues. With 4 bases removed from V and 4 bases from J, the gap between germline ends came to 12 bases. DNA for the CDR3: TGTGCCACCAGTGACTACCCCCGGGGCACTGAAGCTTTCTTT. Its protein product is CATSDYPRGTEAFF.

V and J are TRBV5-1 and TRBJ1-2; 11 bases are a match to TRBD1. CDR3 size: 15 residues. The V gene's germline CDR1 is SGHRS and CDR2 YFSETQ. V dropped 4 bases and J dropped 3; count of bases not matched to a gene: 5. CDR3 residues: CASSPDRGPDYGYTF. The CDR3 DNA follows: TGCGCCAGCAGCCCGGACAGGGGGCCGGACTATGGCTACACCTTC.

This clone has just a few counts. The chain joins TRBV28 to TRBJ1-3; D is uncertain. This CDR3 spans 11 amino acids. Trimming took off 7 bases at V and 3 bases at J, with 4 bases between the two ends. Germline values: CDR1 MDHEN, CDR2 SYDVKM. The CDR3 bases are TGTGCCAGCATCAGTGGAAACACCATATATTTT. This gives the protein CASISGNTIYF.

The rearrangement joins TRBV18 to TRBJ1-4; TRBD1 matches 10 bases. Germline CDR1 reads KGHSH; CDR2 reads LQKENI. CDR3 size: 15 residues. With V trimmed by 4 bases and J by 4 bases, 3 bases remained unmatched. CDR3 in DNA: TGTGCCAGCTCACTACGGACAGGGGGTAATGAAAAACTGTTTTTT. Its protein is CASSLRTGGNEKLFF.

This clone was observed a handful of times. The chain uses TRBV27 and TRBJ2-2; 8 bases agree with TRBD1. CDR1 and CDR2 from the germline V gene are MNHEY and SMNVEV (reference sequence). The V and J ends lost 5 bases and 7 bases, in that order; junction bases with no gene match: 6. This CDR3 spans 14 amino acids. The CDR3 DNA follows: TGTGCCAGCAGTACAGGGGGTCCCGGCGGGGAGCTGTTTTTT. This gives the protein CASSTGGPGGELFF.

By share, this clone counts as hyperexpanded. The CDR3 DNA reads TGTGCCAGTAGTATTAGGTCTGACGAGCAGTACTTC. It specifies CASSIRSDEQYF. The chain links TRBV19 to TRBJ2-7; D gene uncertain. Trimming cost V 3 bases and J 5 bases, with 8 bases left between them. This CDR3 contains 12 residues. Germline CDR1 is LNHDA and CDR2 is SQIVND (reference sequence). Variable domain in full (rest from reference TRBV19 and TRBJ2-7): DGGITQSPKYLFRKEGQNVTLSCEQNLNHDAMYWYRQDPGQGLRLIYYSQIVNDFQKGDIAEGYSVSREKKESFPLTVTSAQKNPTAFYLCASSIRSDEQYFGPGTRLTVT.

This clone was found once. J is TRBJ1-1 and V is TRBV11-1; 7 positions agree with TRBD1. This CDR3 has 15 residues. The V and J ends lost 5 bases and 1 base, in that order; junction bases with no gene match: 7. CDR1 is SGHAT, CDR2 FQDESV, per germline (reference sequence). The CDR3 loop is CASSPKTGKNTEAFF. The CDR3 nucleotides are TGTGCCAGCAGCCCGAAGACAGGGAAGAACACTGAAGCTTTCTTT.

V gene TRBV6-4 combines with J gene TRBJ2-2; perhaps TRBD2 as D (6 bases). V was cut by 6 bases and J by 0 bases, with 8 bases left in between. The CDR3 is 14 amino acids. The germline V gene has CDR1 MRHNA and CDR2 SNTAGT. CDR3 nucleotide sequence: TGTGCCAGCAGGGCGGGGTCGAACACCGGGGAGCTGTTTTTT. Encoded protein: CASRAGSNTGELFF.

V and J are TRBV10-3 and TRBJ2-1, with TRBD1 identical over 8 bases. Trimming at V came to 2 bases and at J to 7 bases, leaving 13 bases not matched to a gene. Germline V gene data show CDR1 as ENHRY and CDR2 as SYGVKD. The CDR3 loop spans 17 amino acids. The CDR3 region is CAISEPPGRGRGNEQFF. In DNA, the CDR3 is TGTGCCATCAGTGAGCCACCAGGCAGGGGGCGCGGAAATGAGCAGTTCTTC.

V is TRBV18 and J is TRBJ2-7, with TRBD1 identical over 7 bases. The CDR3 runs 14 residues. The V gene's germline CDR1 is KGHSH and CDR2 LQKENI. J lost 9 bases, V lost 6 bases, and 14 bases had no gene match. The CDR3 region is CASSSVTGASGQYF. CDR3 bases: TGTGCCAGCTCCTCAGTAACAGGGGCGAGCGGGCAGTACTTC.

The chain carries TRBV28 and TRBJ1-4, with 11 positions matching TRBD1. Germline values: CDR1 MDHEN, CDR2 SYDVKM. The V gene end was trimmed by 7 bases and the J gene end by 6 bases; junction bases not matched to a gene: 4. This CDR3 has 14 amino acids. The CDR3 DNA follows: TGTGCCAGCACCCGGACAGGGGGCGATGAAAAACTGTTTTTT. This translates into CASTRTGGDEKLFF.

The chain has TRBV28 and TRBJ1-5; D might be TRBD1 (5 bases). Trimming removed 7 bases at V and 0 bases at J, with 19 bases between. The CDR3 loop spans 17 amino acids. Germline values: CDR1 MDHEN, CDR2 SYDVKM. In DNA, the CDR3 is TGTGCCAGCACCTTACGCGGGGCAGATTATAGCAATCAGCCCCAGCATTTT. Its translation is CASTLRGADYSNQPQHF.